This is a list of T cell receptor beta chains from one sample in a study of CD8+ T cells in alopecia areata. Profiling relied on immunoSEQ multiplex PCR, and the TCRdb table lists in-frame clones only, not all of them. The sample carries 190,000 or so clones, 55% to 70% recorded once. Sequenced material: CD4+ T cells sorted from blood, taken at week 4, from a patient treated with tofacitinib. These receptor sequences come from a human donor with alopecia areata. The CDR3 runs from the conserved cysteine through the conserved F or W. The order of the fields is clone size, J gene, V gene, D gene, CDR3 protein, CDR3 DNA. A D gene is named only where the DNA matches it firmly. Clone size is stated in some rows and not others, as once, few, many or a class when expanded.

clone_size: NA
j_call: TRBJ2-5
v_call: TRBV4-2
d_call: NA
cdr3_aa: CASSQNGALQEETQYF
cdr3_nt: TGTGCCAGCAGCCAAAACGGGGCACTTCAAGAAGAGACCCAGTACTTC

clone_size: NA
j_call: TRBJ2-7
v_call: TRBV7-9
d_call: NA
cdr3_aa: CASSFDLSYEQYF
cdr3_nt: TGTGCCAGCAGCTTCGACCTGTCCTACGAGCAGTACTTC

clone_size: few
j_call: TRBJ2-1
v_call: TRBV28
d_call: TRBD1
cdr3_aa: CASSSAGGFYNEQFF
cdr3_nt: TGTGCCAGCAGTTCAGCAGGGGGCTTCTACAATGAGCAGTTCTTC

clone_size: NA
j_call: TRBJ1-1
v_call: TRBV29-1
d_call: NA
cdr3_aa: CSVGKGNTEAFF
cdr3_nt: TGCAGCGTTGGCAAAGGGAACACTGAAGCTTTCTTT

clone_size: once
j_call: TRBJ2-7
v_call: TRBV7-2
d_call: TRBD1
cdr3_aa: CASSLAWDRTSYEQYF
cdr3_nt: TGTGCCAGCAGCCTCGCCTGGGACAGGACCTCCTACGAGCAGTACTTC

clone_size: NA
j_call: TRBJ2-4
v_call: TRBV5-1
d_call: NA
cdr3_aa: CASSEIGGANIQYF
cdr3_nt: TGCGCCAGCAGCGAGATAGGGGGAGCCAACATTCAGTACTTC

clone_size: NA
j_call: TRBJ2-2
v_call: TRBV9
d_call: TRBD1
cdr3_aa: CASSVATGRVTGELFF
cdr3_nt: TGTGCCAGCAGCGTAGCGACAGGGCGAGTAACCGGGGAGCTGTTTTTT

clone_size: NA
j_call: TRBJ1-2
v_call: TRBV29-1
d_call: NA
cdr3_aa: CSVEKGYGYTF
cdr3_nt: TGCAGCGTTGAAAAGGGGTATGGCTACACCTTC

clone_size: NA
j_call: TRBJ2-7
v_call: TRBV29-1
d_call: NA
cdr3_aa: CSVGRSTYEQYF
cdr3_nt: TGCAGCGTTGGGCGGTCAACCTACGAGCAGTACTTC

clone_size: NA
j_call: TRBJ2-5
v_call: TRBV7-2
d_call: TRBD2
cdr3_aa: CASSLQAGAGQETQYF
cdr3_nt: TGTGCCAGCAGCCTACAAGCGGGGGCGGGGCAAGAGACCCAGTACTTC

clone_size: NA
j_call: TRBJ1-6
v_call: TRBV5-4
d_call: TRBD1
cdr3_aa: CASSRDVGDRALSPLHF
cdr3_nt: TGTGCCAGCAGCCGGGATGTTGGGGACAGGGCACTTTCACCCCTCCACTTT

clone_size: many
j_call: TRBJ2-4
v_call: TRBV4-1
d_call: TRBD2
cdr3_aa: CASSQEGTSGGAAAKNIQYF
cdr3_nt: TGCGCCAGCAGCCAAGAAGGGACTAGCGGGGGGGCCGCGGCCAAAAACATTCAGTACTTC

clone_size: NA
j_call: TRBJ2-7
v_call: TRBV5-6
d_call: NA
cdr3_aa: CASSRGDRTYEQYF
cdr3_nt: TGTGCCAGCAGCCGCGGAGACAGGACCTACGAGCAGTACTTC

clone_size: NA
j_call: TRBJ2-2
v_call: TRBV30
d_call: NA
cdr3_aa: CAWSQRADGELFF
cdr3_nt: TGTGCCTGGAGTCAAAGGGCGGACGGGGAGCTGTTTTTT

clone_size: NA
j_call: TRBJ1-2
v_call: TRBV4-1
d_call: TRBD1
cdr3_aa: CASSLGTGGGYGYTF
cdr3_nt: TGCGCCAGCAGCCTCGGGACAGGGGGAGGGTATGGCTACACCTTC

clone_size: few
j_call: TRBJ2-2
v_call: TRBV6-6
d_call: NA
cdr3_aa: CASSYDTGELFF
cdr3_nt: TGTGCCAGCAGTTACGACACCGGGGAGCTGTTTTTT

clone_size: NA
j_call: TRBJ1-6
v_call: TRBV6-1
d_call: TRBD1
cdr3_aa: CASSETGAASPLHF
cdr3_nt: TGTGCCAGCAGTGAAACAGGGGCGGCCTCACCCCTCCACTTT

clone_size: NA
j_call: TRBJ2-4
v_call: TRBV15
d_call: NA
cdr3_aa: CATSRDAPSGLAKNIQYF
cdr3_nt: TGTGCCACCAGCAGAGATGCACCAAGCGGACTAGCCAAAAACATTCAGTACTTC

clone_size: NA
j_call: TRBJ2-5
v_call: TRBV5-1
d_call: TRBD1
cdr3_aa: CASSPTGGLSLETQYF
cdr3_nt: TGCGCCAGCAGCCCCACAGGGGGACTCTCCCTGGAGACCCAGTACTTC

clone_size: NA
j_call: TRBJ2-3
v_call: TRBV4-1
d_call: TRBD2
cdr3_aa: CASSRLAGSTDTQYF
cdr3_nt: TGCGCCAGCAGCCGACTAGCGGGGAGCACAGATACGCAGTATTTT

clone_size: NA
j_call: TRBJ1-2
v_call: TRBV29-1
d_call: TRBD1
cdr3_aa: CSVGEGAIGYTF
cdr3_nt: TGCAGCGTTGGAGAGGGGGCGATTGGCTACACCTTC

clone_size: NA
j_call: TRBJ2-3
v_call: TRBV9
d_call: NA
cdr3_aa: CASSVSSGQSTDTQYF
cdr3_nt: TGTGCCAGCAGCGTATCAAGCGGGCAAAGCACAGATACGCAGTATTTT

clone_size: few
j_call: TRBJ2-7
v_call: TRBV19
d_call: NA
cdr3_aa: CASRQDGSSYEQYF
cdr3_nt: TGTGCCAGTAGACAGGACGGGAGCTCCTACGAGCAGTACTTC

clone_size: few
j_call: TRBJ1-2
v_call: TRBV6-6
d_call: NA
cdr3_aa: CASSYRPGGDYTF
cdr3_nt: TGTGCCAGCAGTTACAGGCCAGGTGGTGACTACACCTTC

clone_size: few
j_call: TRBJ2-7
v_call: TRBV29-1
d_call: TRBD1
cdr3_aa: CSVGDRGYEQYF
cdr3_nt: TGCAGCGTTGGGGACAGGGGTTACGAGCAGTACTTC

clone_size: NA
j_call: TRBJ2-5
v_call: TRBV12-5
d_call: NA
cdr3_aa: CASGVTLETQYF
cdr3_nt: TGTGCTAGTGGTGTAACCCTGGAGACCCAGTACTTC

clone_size: few
j_call: TRBJ2-6
v_call: TRBV28
d_call: NA
cdr3_aa: CASSSRVAGANVLTF
cdr3_nt: TGTGCCAGCAGTTCGAGGGTAGCTGGGGCCAACGTCCTGACTTTC

clone_size: few
j_call: TRBJ2-7
v_call: TRBV30
d_call: TRBD1
cdr3_aa: CAWSRGSYEQYF
cdr3_nt: TGTGCCTGGAGCAGGGGGAGCTACGAGCAGTACTTC

clone_size: once
j_call: TRBJ1-2
v_call: TRBV30
d_call: NA
cdr3_aa: CAWSVRSGVGYTF
cdr3_nt: TGTGCCTGGAGTGTCCGGTCAGGGGTCGGCTACACCTTC

clone_size: NA
j_call: TRBJ2-5
v_call: TRBV6-5
d_call: NA
cdr3_aa: CASSYQTGEAQETQYF
cdr3_nt: TGTGCCAGCAGTTACCAAACGGGGGAGGCTCAAGAGACCCAGTACTTC

clone_size: NA
j_call: TRBJ1-4
v_call: TRBV5-1
d_call: TRBD1
cdr3_aa: CASSLARDRGTNEKLFF
cdr3_nt: TGCGCCAGCAGCTTGGCACGGGACAGGGGAACTAATGAAAAACTGTTTTTT

clone_size: NA
j_call: TRBJ2-7
v_call: TRBV7-8
d_call: NA
cdr3_aa: CASSLGFAATPYEQYF
cdr3_nt: TGTGCCAGCAGCTTAGGGTTCGCGGCTACACCCTACGAGCAGTACTTC

clone_size: once
j_call: TRBJ1-2
v_call: TRBV30
d_call: TRBD1
cdr3_aa: CAWSVPLLDRVGGYTF
cdr3_nt: TGTGCCTGGAGTGTTCCCCTCCTCGACAGGGTGGGAGGCTACACCTTC

clone_size: NA
j_call: TRBJ2-3
v_call: TRBV29-1
d_call: NA
cdr3_aa: CSVWGDTQYF
cdr3_nt: TGCAGCGTTTGGGGGGATACGCAGTATTTT

clone_size: NA
j_call: TRBJ1-5
v_call: TRBV30
d_call: NA
cdr3_aa: CAGGFGGGGNQPQHF
cdr3_nt: TGTGCCGGAGGATTTGGGGGAGGCGGCAATCAGCCCCAGCATTTT

clone_size: NA
j_call: TRBJ2-5
v_call: TRBV5-4
d_call: TRBD2
cdr3_aa: CASSLPSSGDRETQYF
cdr3_nt: TGTGCCAGCAGCTTGCCCTCTAGCGGGGACCGAGAGACCCAGTACTTC

clone_size: NA
j_call: TRBJ1-3
v_call: TRBV20-1
d_call: NA
cdr3_aa: CSAAPGNTIYF
cdr3_nt: TGCAGTGCTGCCCCCGGAAACACCATATATTTT

clone_size: NA
j_call: TRBJ1-5
v_call: TRBV19
d_call: TRBD1
cdr3_aa: CASSKTGRGNQPQHF
cdr3_nt: TGTGCCAGTAGCAAGACAGGGAGAGGCAATCAGCCCCAGCATTTT

clone_size: NA
j_call: TRBJ1-1
v_call: TRBV15
d_call: NA
cdr3_aa: CATSIPVMNTEAFF
cdr3_nt: TGTGCCACCAGCATACCAGTCATGAACACTGAAGCTTTCTTT

clone_size: NA
j_call: TRBJ2-1
v_call: TRBV5-4
d_call: NA
cdr3_aa: CASSFRSNEQFF
cdr3_nt: TGTGCCAGCAGCTTCCGGAGCAATGAGCAGTTCTTC

clone_size: once
j_call: TRBJ2-7
v_call: TRBV27
d_call: NA
cdr3_aa: CASSLVGPYEQYF
cdr3_nt: TGTGCCAGCAGTTTAGTTGGGCCCTACGAGCAGTACTTC

clone_size: NA
j_call: TRBJ2-1
v_call: TRBV18
d_call: NA
cdr3_aa: CASSPSRDNEQFF
cdr3_nt: TGTGCCAGCTCACCGAGTCGAGACAATGAGCAGTTCTTC

clone_size: NA
j_call: TRBJ2-7
v_call: TRBV30
d_call: TRBD1
cdr3_aa: CAWTIGTDFFDLSSLIFYEQYF
cdr3_nt: TGTGCCTGGACAATCGGGACAGATTTCTTCGATCTGTCATCCCTAATTTTCTACGAGCAGTACTTC

clone_size: medium-sized
j_call: TRBJ1-4
v_call: TRBV30
d_call: NA
cdr3_aa: CAWSEGTTNEKLFF
cdr3_nt: TGTGCCTGGAGTGAAGGAACAACTAATGAAAAACTGTTTTTT

clone_size: NA
j_call: TRBJ1-5
v_call: TRBV30
d_call: NA
cdr3_aa: CAWSVRGGDQPQHF
cdr3_nt: TGTGCCTGGAGTGTACGTGGAGGGGATCAGCCCCAGCATTTT

clone_size: NA
j_call: TRBJ2-1
v_call: TRBV30
d_call: NA
cdr3_aa: CAWTTYNEQFF
cdr3_nt: TGTGCCTGGACGACTTACAATGAGCAGTTCTTC

clone_size: NA
j_call: TRBJ2-3
v_call: TRBV5-4
d_call: NA
cdr3_aa: CASSYDPEVRADTQYF
cdr3_nt: TGTGCCAGCAGCTACGACCCAGAAGTTAGGGCAGATACGCAGTATTTT

clone_size: NA
j_call: TRBJ2-1
v_call: TRBV7-2
d_call: NA
cdr3_aa: CASMAYNEQFF
cdr3_nt: TGTGCCAGCATGGCGTACAATGAGCAGTTCTTC

clone_size: NA
j_call: TRBJ1-6
v_call: TRBV25-1
d_call: TRBD1
cdr3_aa: CASSRQGYNSPLHF
cdr3_nt: TGTGCCAGCAGCCGACAGGGTTATAATTCACCCCTCCACTTT

clone_size: NA
j_call: TRBJ2-6
v_call: TRBV28
d_call: NA
cdr3_aa: CASSPGGANVLTF
cdr3_nt: TGTGCCAGCAGCCCCGGTGGGGCCAACGTCCTGACTTTC

clone_size: NA
j_call: TRBJ1-6
v_call: TRBV2
d_call: TRBD1
cdr3_aa: CASTRDRGNSPLHF
cdr3_nt: TGTGCCAGCACCAGGGACAGGGGGAACTCACCCCTCCACTTT

clone_size: few
j_call: TRBJ2-1
v_call: TRBV18
d_call: TRBD2
cdr3_aa: CASSPLLAGGYNEQFF
cdr3_nt: TGTGCCAGCTCACCTTTACTAGCGGGAGGCTACAATGAGCAGTTCTTC

clone_size: NA
j_call: TRBJ1-6
v_call: TRBV4-2
d_call: NA
cdr3_aa: CASSQLGSYNSPLHF
cdr3_nt: TGTGCCAGCAGCCAACTCGGGTCCTATAATTCACCCCTCCACTTT

clone_size: NA
j_call: TRBJ2-2
v_call: TRBV30
d_call: NA
cdr3_aa: CAWSSLAVNTGELFF
cdr3_nt: TGTGCCTGGAGTTCTTTGGCAGTGAACACCGGGGAGCTGTTTTTT

clone_size: NA
j_call: TRBJ2-7
v_call: TRBV15
d_call: TRBD1
cdr3_aa: CATSRAGQVVYEQYF
cdr3_nt: TGTGCCACCAGCAGAGCTGGACAGGTTGTCTACGAGCAGTACTTC

clone_size: few
j_call: TRBJ2-5
v_call: TRBV4-2
d_call: NA
cdr3_aa: CASSQDLWGRKETQYF
cdr3_nt: TGTGCCAGCAGCCAAGATCTTTGGGGGCGGAAGGAGACCCAGTACTTC

clone_size: few
j_call: TRBJ1-5
v_call: TRBV5-1
d_call: TRBD1
cdr3_aa: CASSQGDSNQPQHF
cdr3_nt: TGCGCCAGCAGCCAGGGGGATAGCAATCAGCCCCAGCATTTT

clone_size: NA
j_call: TRBJ1-2
v_call: TRBV5-4
d_call: NA
cdr3_aa: CASSLVGGYGYTF
cdr3_nt: TGTGCCAGCAGCTTGGTTGGGGGTTATGGCTACACCTTC

clone_size: NA
j_call: TRBJ1-3
v_call: TRBV15
d_call: NA
cdr3_aa: CATSRTWAPGNTIYF
cdr3_nt: TGTGCCACCAGCAGGACTTGGGCGCCGGGAAACACCATATATTTT

clone_size: NA
j_call: TRBJ2-4
v_call: TRBV29-1
d_call: NA
cdr3_aa: CSVVQPLLAKNIQYF
cdr3_nt: TGCAGCGTTGTTCAACCCCTTCTCGCCAAAAACATTCAGTACTTC